A single sample is the source of the 3 T cell receptor beta chains below, sequenced in a study of T cell responses to AZD1222 COVID-19 vaccine. Data came from immunoSEQ multiplex PCR; TCRdb stores just in-frame clones and leaves some out. The profile covers about 150,000 clones, with about 90% appearing a single time and 5% taken by the ten largest. The source material was peripheral blood, sampled on day 0 of AZD1222 vaccination. All receptors derive from an adult in good health.

This chain links TRBV5-8 with TRBJ1-4; tentative D call: TRBD1 (5 bases). The CDR3 is 18 amino acids. The germline V gene encodes CDR1 SGHTS and CDR2 YDEGEE. Between the trimmed V and J ends, which lost 4 bases and 4 bases, there was a span of 23 bases. The CDR3: CASSPHNLGRDRNEKLFF. CDR3 bases: TGTGCCAGCAGCCCGCACAACCTAGGCAGGGACCGTAATGAAAAACTGTTTTTT.

This chain connects TRBV28 to TRBJ1-1; D uncertain. The CDR3 spans 13 residues. The V and J ends lost 6 bases and 1 base respectively, with 9 bases between them. Germline CDR1 and CDR2: MDHEN and SYDVKM. This chain's CDR3 is CASRPRGNTEAFF. Written as DNA, the CDR3 is TGTGCCAGCAGACCTCGGGGGAACACTGAAGCTTTCTTT. Variable domain in full (rest from reference TRBV28 and TRBJ1-1): DVKVTQSSRYLVKRTGEKVFLECVQDMDHENMFWYRQDPGLGLRLIYFSYDVKMKEKGDIPEGYSVSREKKERFSLILESASTNQTSMYLCASRPRGNTEAFFGQGTRLTVV.

This chain connects TRBV7-2 to TRBJ2-7, with D possibly called TRBD1 or TRBD2 (5 bases each). Between the trimmed V and J ends, which lost 3 bases and 6 bases, there was a span of 18 bases. Germline lookup yields CDR1 SGHTA and CDR2 FQGNSA. The CDR3 consists of 15 residues. The CDR3 sequence is CASSLTGRLLGEQYF. Here the CDR3 DNA reads TGTGCCAGCAGCTTGACGGGACGCCTCCTTGGCGAGCAGTACTTC.